Below, one T cell receptor beta chain is given with its context. Its antigen is unidentified. The data derive from a study of cytomegalovirus exposure and HLA in healthy donors. Looking at the study overall: The 110 or so validation repertoires used a platform that matched the one used for the 500 to 700 first-cohort repertoires, as a later analysis reported.

Germline CDR1 is LNHDA and CDR2 is SQIVND (reference sequence). V was pared by 5 bases and J by 2 bases, with 11 bases of the junction left unmatched. This CDR3 has 17 residues. This table comes from immunoSEQ multiplex PCR, and its TCRdb copy is limited to in-frame clones, with some not included. The data contain some 85,000 clones, roughly 96% of them singletons. Study results and limitations: The study labeled 164 TCR beta chains cytomegalovirus-associated. Subsequent analysis found a tendency for first-cohort TCR clusters to co-occur within the 90 to 150 validation repertoires. Across donors, most TCRs were seen rarely, yet some public ones were widespread.

Material: PBMCs. The TCR comes from a woman younger than 30 in good health and CMV-seronegative. V usage is TRBV19 and J usage is TRBJ1-2; 10 bases map to TRBD1. CDR3 sequence: CASSSGQGVGGNYGYTF. The CDR3 region has the DNA TGTGCCAGTAGTTCCGGACAGGGGGTCGGGGGGAACTATGGCTACACCTTC.